This TCR beta chain originates from a study of OX40 agonist ivuxolimab in advanced cancers. About the research overall: Every 2 weeks, ivuxolimab was infused into the patients intravenously at between 0.01 and 10 mg/kg. Regarding the study as a whole: Clonal expansion by week 6 occurred in CD4+ and CD8+ blood T cells (at 0.1 to 3.0 mg/kg).

The method was immunoSEQ multiplex PCR; TCRdb's version includes in-frame clones alone and lacks a portion of them. Among approximately 23,000 clones, approximately 86% were seen once, and the ten largest hold 25%. Worth noting for this clone: Its antigen is not known.

With 4 bases removed from V and 5 bases from J, the gap between germline ends came to 8 bases. The CDR3 spans 12 residues. Per the germline V gene, CDR1 is WSHSY and CDR2 is SAAADI. The sequenced sample was CD4+ or CD8+ T cells sorted from blood, obtained in a trial of the OX40 agonist ivuxolimab. V is TRBV10-2 and J is TRBJ1-1; no reliable D call. The source of this sequence is an adult with an advanced solid tumor such as melanoma, head and neck, liver or kidney cancer. This CDR3 is CASSVSFTEAFF. CDR3 DNA sequence: TGCGCCAGCAGTGTATCCTTTACTGAAGCTTTCTTT.